The sequence of this T cell receptor beta chain was determined in a study of blood T cells in healthy people across ages. This clonotype has more than one count but fewer than ten. Together with a sample-barcoded 5' primer, a J-beta primer mix was included in a second PCR lasting roughly 6 to 12 cycles. A tag from a template-switch adaptor with 12 random nucleotides marked each cDNA molecule. TCRdb processed the 5' RACE reads anew with MiXCR; each CDR3 protein has one entry. The sample has a few hundred thousand distinct CDR3 sequences, 27% seen once. Germline CDR1 and CDR2: SQVTM and ANQGSEA. V lost 1 base to trimming and J lost 9 bases, with 13 bases between them. The CDR3 runs 13 residues. Donors were systemically healthy Caucasian individuals from Russia aged roughly 6 to 95 years.

The specimen was blood. The sequence was collected from a woman aged 65 to 85 in good health. The J gene is TRBJ2-1, the V gene TRBV29-1; tentative D call: TRBD1 (6 bases). In DNA, the CDR3 is TGCAGCGTTGAAGGGCAGGGGAGAGGTGAGCAGTTCTTC. Translated: CSVEGQGRGEQFF.